This TCR beta chain was sequenced for a study of siplizumab effects on memory and regulatory T cells. The repertoire was sequenced with immunoSEQ multiplex PCR; TCRdb's copy has only in-frame clones and lacks some. The repertoire holds more than 95,000 clones, about 93% seen once, with roughly 0.59% in the top ten. Study-wide results and limits: Naive T cell populations appeared to exhibit greater diversity than memory cells and appeared to be major alloresponse contributors.

The trim removed 8 bases at V and 7 bases at J, leaving 5 bases unmatched. The CDR3 is 12 residues long. Germline CDR1 and CDR2: LNHDA and SQIVND (reference sequence). Remarks on this clone: Its antigen is not identified.

The sequenced sample was Tregs sorted from blood. This clonotype was obtained from a human donor in good health. The chain carries TRBV19 and TRBJ2-3; 8 bases are shared with TRBD1. CDR3 region: CASSDRAHTQYF. The DNA for the CDR3 is TGTGCCAGTTCGGACAGGGCCCATACGCAGTATTTT.